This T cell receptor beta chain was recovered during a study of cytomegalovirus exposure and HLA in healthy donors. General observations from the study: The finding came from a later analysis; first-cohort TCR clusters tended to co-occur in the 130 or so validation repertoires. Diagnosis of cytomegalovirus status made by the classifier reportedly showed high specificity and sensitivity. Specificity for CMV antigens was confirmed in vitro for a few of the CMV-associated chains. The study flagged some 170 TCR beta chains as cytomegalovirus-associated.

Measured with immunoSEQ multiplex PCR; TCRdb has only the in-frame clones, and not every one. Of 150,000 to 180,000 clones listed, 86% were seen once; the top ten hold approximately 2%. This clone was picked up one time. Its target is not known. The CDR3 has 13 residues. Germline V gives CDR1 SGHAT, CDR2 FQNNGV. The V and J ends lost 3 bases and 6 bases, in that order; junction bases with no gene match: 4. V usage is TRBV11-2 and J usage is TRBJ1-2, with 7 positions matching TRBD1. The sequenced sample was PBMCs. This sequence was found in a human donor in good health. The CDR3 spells CASSFRQGHGYTF. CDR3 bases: TGTGCCAGCAGCTTTAGACAGGGCCATGGCTACACCTTC.